This T cell receptor (beta chain) emerged from a study of blood T cell repertoires in COVID-19. Study at large: The United States, Italy and Spain supplied acute and convalescent COVID-19 samples. PBMCs, B-cell-depleted T cells, or T cells were the source of the cDNA or gDNA that made up the material.

The V end was cut by 5 bases, the J end by 5 bases, with 13 bases between. The CDR3 is 14 residues long. CDR1 is SGHVS and CDR2 is FNYEAQ in the germline V gene. As originally analysed: For nucleated cells, counts were estimated from reference gene primer amplification. Clones were read by immunoSEQ multiplex PCR, and TCRdb kept only the in-frame ones, dropping some. V and J calls and clone size come straight from that table; D and trimming were deduced from the DNA. The repertoire holds 97,000 or so clones, with approximately 79% as singletons. This receptor was obtained from a man aged 65-85 years with active or convalescent COVID-19. The sample comprised peripheral blood. The genes are TRBV7-6 and TRBJ2-1, with D tentatively TRBD1 (6 bases). CDR3 nucleotide sequence: TGTGCCAGCAGCCACCGGGACAAGCACAATGAGCAGTTCTTC. It is translated as CASSHRDKHNEQFF.